There are a few counts of the clone carrying this T cell receptor beta chain. Its antigen remains unknown. Sequencing was performed with immunoSEQ multiplex PCR; in TCRdb, only in-frame clones are kept and a portion is missing. Here the sample spans around 200,000 clones, about 80% being singletons. CDR3 length: 14 amino acids. Trimming took off 4 bases at V and 6 bases at J, with 12 bases between the two ends. Germline assignment: CDR1 LNHDA and CDR2 SQIVND (reference sequence). The data belong to a study of cytomegalovirus exposure and HLA in healthy donors. On the study more broadly: A later analysis reported the 100 to 150 validation repertoires used the same platform as the roughly 700 first-cohort repertoires. Regarding the study as a whole: Some TCR beta chains (roughly 160 of them) were listed as cytomegalovirus-associated. That first-cohort TCR clusters tended to co-occur in the approximately 110 validation repertoires was found in a later analysis. It was confirmed in vitro that a few of the CMV-associated chains were specific for CMV antigens.

The chain links TRBV19 to TRBJ2-2; D ambiguous. The origin of this receptor is a woman aged 18-35 years in good health and CMV-seropositive. What was sequenced was PBMCs. The CDR3 coding sequence is TGTGCCAGTAGTAACTATCCCCCTCCCGGGGAGCTGTTTTTT. It specifies CASSNYPPPGELFF.